These T cell receptor beta chains were read from a single sample in a study of T-cell reconstitution after alpha-beta-depleted transplantation in children. TCRdb analysed the PCR reads with MiXCR anew, one entry per CDR3 protein. The sample records 600,000 to 700,000 distinct CDR3 sequences, roughly 14% being singletons. The material was PBMCs, obtained before TCRalphabeta/CD19-depleted stem cell transplant. These receptors were collected from a girl under 10 years old with congenital amegakaryocytic thrombocytopenia, due to receive a stem cell transplant. The CDR3 runs from the conserved cysteine through the conserved F or W. D genes are given only for firm matches. Part of the rows lack a size; the others show once, few, many or a class for expanded clones.

j_gene | v_gene | d_gene | abundance | CDR3nt | CDR3aa
TRBJ2-5 | TRBV29-1 | TRBD1 | few | TGCAGCGTTGACGAACTCGGACAGGCCGTCGGGGAGACCCAGTACTTC | CSVDELGQAVGETQYF
TRBJ2-1 | TRBV12-3/TRBV12-4 | TRBD2 | many | TGTGCCAGCAGTTTAGGGCTAGCGGGAGGGACTCAGTTCTTC | CASSLGLAGGTQFF
TRBJ2-7 | TRBV28 | NA | many | TGTGCCAGCAGTTTTGTCTCTTTGGGGTACTCCTACGAGCAGTACTTC | CASSFVSLGYSYEQYF
TRBJ2-7 | TRBV20-1 | NA | NA | TGCAGTGCTAGAAGTGGGGCCGGTCCCTACGAGCAGTACTTC | CSARSGAGPYEQYF
TRBJ2-1 | TRBV5-1 | TRBD2 | NA | TGCGCCAGCAGCTCGGGCGGGGGGATATCTGAGCAGTTCTTC | CASSSGGGISEQFF
TRBJ1-5 | TRBV7-8 | NA | few | TGTGCCAGCAGCTTAGATTCCAGGCAGCCCCAGCATTTT | CASSLDSRQPQHF
TRBJ2-1 | TRBV5-5 | NA | few | TGTGCCAGCAGCTCCACTAGCTACAATGAGCAGTTCTTC | CASSSTSYNEQFF
TRBJ2-5 | TRBV29-1 | NA | many | TGCAGCGTTGACCGGGACCCTCAAGAGACCCAGTACTTC | CSVDRDPQETQYF
TRBJ1-3 | TRBV18 | NA | once | TGTGCCAGCTCACCACGGTCAGGGAACGGAAACACCATATATTTT | CASSPRSGNGNTIYF
TRBJ2-7 | TRBV6-1 | NA | many | TGTGCCAGCAAAGGTTCGACTAGTCGTTACTACGAGCAGTACTTC | CASKGSTSRYYEQYF
TRBJ2-7 | TRBV5-1 | NA | few | TGCGCCAGCAGCTCCAGGGGGCGCGGACTAGCCTACGAGCAGTACTTC | CASSSRGRGLAYEQYF
TRBJ2-3 | TRBV11-2 | NA | few | TGTGCCAGCAGCTTCCGGGACTCATACACAGATACGCAGTATTTT | CASSFRDSYTDTQYF
TRBJ2-1 | TRBV20-1 | TRBD2 | NA | TGCAGCAGTGTCCTGTCTCGCAGCGGGAGGGTACACAATGAGCAGTTCTTC | CSSVLSRSGRVHNEQFF
TRBJ2-2 | TRBV5-1 | NA | many | TGCGCCAGCAAAACGAACACCGGGGAGCTGTTTTTT | CASKTNTGELFF
TRBJ2-5 | TRBV5-1 | NA | few | TGCGCCAGCAGCTTGAGTACAGGCCTCCAAGAGACCCAGTACTTC | CASSLSTGLQETQYF
TRBJ2-1 | TRBV20-1 | NA | many | TGCAGTGCTAGTGGGTTAGCGAGGGCCCCCTACAATGAGCAGTTCTTC | CSASGLARAPYNEQFF
TRBJ2-3 | TRBV5-1 | NA | few | TGCGCCAGCAGCGACGGAATTCCTGCAGATACGCAGTATTTT | CASSDGIPADTQYF
TRBJ1-1 | TRBV7-9 | NA | NA | TGTGCCAGCAGGATCACAGGCAGGAGGGGGAACACTGAAGCTTTCTTT | CASRITGRRGNTEAFF
TRBJ2-2 | TRBV29-1 | TRBD2 | many | TGCAGCGTTGGAGGGGGGCTAGCGGGGAGTAGCACCGGGGAGCTGTTTTTT | CSVGGGLAGSSTGELFF
TRBJ2-1 | TRBV20-1 | NA | many | TGCAGTGCTCGAACCACAGGGTCGGGTGAGCAGTTCTTC | CSARTTGSGEQFF
TRBJ2-5 | TRBV7-9 | NA | NA | TGTGCCAGCAGCTTTTGGGGTGGACAAGAGACCCAGTACTTC | CASSFWGGQETQYF
TRBJ2-3 | TRBV20-1 | TRBD2 | few | TGCAGTGCTCGGCCCGGGGGGGGATGGACGGATACGCAGTATTTT | CSARPGGGWTDTQYF
TRBJ2-7 | TRBV7-9 | NA | few | TGTGCCAGCAGCTTCGGGAAGCCTTACGAGCAGTACTTC | CASSFGKPYEQYF
TRBJ2-2 | TRBV6-5 | TRBD1 | many | TGTGCCAGCAGTTGGAACAGGGGTGTTGGCACCGGGGAGCTGTTTTTT | CASSWNRGVGTGELFF
TRBJ2-1 | TRBV29-1 | NA | few | TGCAGCGTTGAAATCGTCGGAGTTGCGCAGTTCTTC | CSVEIVGVAQFF
TRBJ2-1 | TRBV6-5 | NA | once | TGTGCCAGCAGTTACTCAGGTCGGGCTGTGGGGTCTTCCTACAATGAGCATTTCTTC | CASSYSGRAVGSSYNEHFF
TRBJ2-7 | TRBV20-1 | NA | NA | TGCAGTGCTAGGGGGCTAGCTTCTGGGGAGCAGTACTTC | CSARGLASGEQYF
TRBJ2-5 | TRBV2 | TRBD1 | few | TGTGCCAGCAGTGTACGACAGGGTACAGAGACCCAGTACTTC | CASSVRQGTETQYF
TRBJ2-5 | TRBV29-1 | NA | few | TGCAGCGCAACCCCGAGGGGTGGACAAGAGACCCAGTACTTC | CSATPRGGQETQYF
TRBJ2-1 | TRBV5-6 | NA | many | TGTGCCAGCAGCCCTGGGACTTCTTACAATGAGCAGTTCTTC | CASSPGTSYNEQFF